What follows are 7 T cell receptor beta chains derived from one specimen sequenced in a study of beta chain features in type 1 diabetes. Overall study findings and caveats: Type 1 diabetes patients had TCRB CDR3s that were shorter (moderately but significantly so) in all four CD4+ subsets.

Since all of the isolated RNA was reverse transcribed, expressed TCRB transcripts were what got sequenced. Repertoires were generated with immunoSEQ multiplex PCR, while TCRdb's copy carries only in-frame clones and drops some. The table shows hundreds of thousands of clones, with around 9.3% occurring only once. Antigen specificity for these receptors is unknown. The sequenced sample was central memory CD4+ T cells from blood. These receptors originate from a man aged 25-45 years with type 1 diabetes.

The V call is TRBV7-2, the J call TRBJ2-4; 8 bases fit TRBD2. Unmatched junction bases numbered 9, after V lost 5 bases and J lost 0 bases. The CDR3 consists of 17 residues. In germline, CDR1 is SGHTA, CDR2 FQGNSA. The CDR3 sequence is CASSHWAGGLAKNIQYF. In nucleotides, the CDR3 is TGTGCCAGCAGCCATTGGGCGGGGGGCCTAGCCAAAAACATTCAGTACTTC. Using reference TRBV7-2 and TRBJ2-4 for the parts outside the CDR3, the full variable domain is GAGVSQSPSNKVTEKGKDVELRCDPISGHTALYWYRQSLGQGLEFLIYFQGNSAPDKSGLPSDRFSAERTGGSVSTLTIQRTQQEDSAVYLCASSHWAGGLAKNIQYFGAGTRLSVL.

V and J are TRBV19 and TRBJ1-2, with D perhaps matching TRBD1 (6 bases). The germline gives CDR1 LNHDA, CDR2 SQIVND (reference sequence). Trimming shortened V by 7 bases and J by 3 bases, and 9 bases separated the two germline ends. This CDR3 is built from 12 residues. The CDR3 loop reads CASKGDYYGYTF. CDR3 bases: TGTGCCAGTAAGGGGGACTACTATGGCTACACCTTC.

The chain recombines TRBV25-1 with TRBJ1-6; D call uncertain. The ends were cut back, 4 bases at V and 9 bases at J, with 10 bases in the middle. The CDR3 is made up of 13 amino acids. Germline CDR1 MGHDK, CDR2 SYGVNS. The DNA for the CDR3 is TGTGCCAGCAGTGGTTCTCACAGTTCACCCCTCCACTTT. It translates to CASSGSHSSPLHF.

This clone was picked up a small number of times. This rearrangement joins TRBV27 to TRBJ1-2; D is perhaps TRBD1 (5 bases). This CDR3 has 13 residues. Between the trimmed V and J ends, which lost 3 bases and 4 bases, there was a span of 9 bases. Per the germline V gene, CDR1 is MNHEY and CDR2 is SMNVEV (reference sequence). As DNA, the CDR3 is TGTGCCAGCAGTTTTAGGGGCGGCTATGGCTACACCTTC. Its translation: CASSFRGGYGYTF.

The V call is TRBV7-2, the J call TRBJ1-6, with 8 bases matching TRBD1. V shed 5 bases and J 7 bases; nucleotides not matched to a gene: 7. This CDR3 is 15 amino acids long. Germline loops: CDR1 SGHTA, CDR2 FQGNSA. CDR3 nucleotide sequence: TGTGCCAGCAGCGAAGAAGACAGGGGAAATTCACCCCTCCACTTT. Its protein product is CASSEEDRGNSPLHF.

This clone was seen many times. This CDR3 reads CASSAGQGSVSNQPQHF. The CDR3, as DNA: TGTGCCAGCAGTGCCGGACAGGGTAGCGTGAGCAATCAGCCCCAGCATTTT. This chain uses TRBV6-1 with TRBJ1-5; TRBD1 aligns across 8 bases. There are 17 residues in the CDR3. V shed 4 bases, J shed 1 base, and the junction held 9 bases outside the gene matches. CDR1 and CDR2 (germline): MNHNS, SASEGT.

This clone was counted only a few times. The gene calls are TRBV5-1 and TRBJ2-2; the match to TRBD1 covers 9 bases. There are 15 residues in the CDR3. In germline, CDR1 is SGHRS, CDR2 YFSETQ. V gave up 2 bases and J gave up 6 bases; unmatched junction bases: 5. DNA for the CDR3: TGCGCCAGCAGCTTACGGACAGGGGAATCCGGGGAGCTGTTTTTT. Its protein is CASSLRTGESGELFF. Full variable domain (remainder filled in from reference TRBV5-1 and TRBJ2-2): KAGVTQTPRYLIKTRGQQVTLSCSPISGHRSVSWYQQTPGQGLQFLFEYFSETQRNKGNFPGRFSGRQFSNSRSEMNVSTLELGDSALYLCASSLRTGESGELFFGEGSRLTVL.